These 29 T cell receptor beta chains share one sample of origin, sequenced in a study of T-cell reconstitution after alpha-beta-depleted transplantation in children. Findings of the study overall: T-cell numbers and diversity one year post-transplant derived largely from freshly generated T cells.

These receptors have no known antigen. The TCRbeta library was prepared with unique molecular identifiers. In TCRdb, the PCR reads were re-called with MiXCR into one record per CDR3 protein. The sample contains fewer than 350,000 distinct CDR3 sequences, 6% to 10% of which appear only once. The sample in question was peripheral blood, obtained 360 days after TCRalphabeta/CD19-depleted stem cell transplant. Receptors were obtained from a female patient aged 2-15 years who had a stem cell transplant for Fanconi anemia, so the T cells may come from the graft donor.

This clonotype has ten or more counts. This chain connects TRBV7-3 to TRBJ2-3; D not certain. V shed 4 bases and J shed 4 bases, with 9 bases lying between them. CDR1 is SGHTA and CDR2 is FQGTGA in the germline V gene. This CDR3 has 13 amino acids. This CDR3 is CASSSFGSDTQYF. The CDR3 DNA reads as TGTGCCAGCAGCTCCTTCGGTTCAGATACGCAGTATTTT.

This clonotype was detected ten times or more. The gene calls are TRBV20-1 and TRBJ2-7; 7 bases map to TRBD2. After removal of 7 bases from V and 5 bases from J, the junction contained 8 bases not matched to a gene. The CDR3 totals 12 residues. In germline, CDR1 is DFQATT, CDR2 SNEGSKA (reference sequence). The CDR3 spells CSVNSGNHEQYF. For the CDR3, the DNA is TGCAGTGTCAACAGCGGGAACCACGAGCAGTACTTC.

This clonotype came up many times. V gene TRBV20-1 combines with J gene TRBJ2-1, with 12 bases that match TRBD2. There are 16 residues in the CDR3. V dropped 3 bases and J dropped 0; count of bases not matched to a gene: 3. CDR1 is DFQATT, CDR2 SNEGSKA, per germline (reference sequence). In DNA, the CDR3 is TGCAGTGCTAGCGGGACTAGCGGGCTCTCCTACAATGAGCAGTTCTTC. Protein: CSASGTSGLSYNEQFF.

Many counts were recorded for this clonotype. This sequence joins TRBV27 and TRBJ2-1; D is perhaps TRBD1 (5 bases). Trimming shortened V by 3 bases and J by 4 bases, and 13 bases separated the two germline ends. Germline-derived CDR1 and CDR2 are MNHEY and SMNVEV (reference sequence). This CDR3 is 15 amino acids long. The CDR3 bases are TGTGCCAGCAGTTTTAAGGGGCAGAGTTACAATGAGCAGTTCTTC. Translating it yields CASSFKGQSYNEQFF.

The genes are TRBV3-1 and TRBJ2-2; no firm D call. V was pared by 5 bases and J by 4 bases, with 11 bases between. This CDR3 spans 14 amino acids. CDR1 LGHDT and CDR2 YNNKEL come from the germline V gene (reference sequence). The CDR3 DNA sequence: TGTGCCAGCAGCAGAGGACCAACCACCGGGGAGCTGTTTTTT. Translating it yields CASSRGPTTGELFF.

This rearrangement joins TRBV7-9 to TRBJ2-2; D possibly corresponds to TRBD1 (5 bases). Looked up from germline, CDR1 is SEHNR and CDR2 is FQNEAQ (reference sequence). CDR3 length equals 14 residues. Trimming shortened V by 4 bases and J by 7 bases, and 13 bases separated the two germline ends. The CDR3 DNA sequence: TGTGCCAGCAGCTGGGGCGCCAAGGACGGGGAGCTGTTTTTT. It encodes CASSWGAKDGELFF.

The V call is TRBV30, the J call TRBJ1-1; D uncertain. Germline CDR1 reads GTSNPN; CDR2 reads SVGIG (reference sequence). There are 11 residues in the CDR3. Trimming stripped 6 bases from V and 4 bases from J, with 9 bases between. CDR3 DNA: TGTGCCTGTCGTGGGTTCACTGAAGCTTTCTTT. Amino acid sequence: CACRGFTEAFF.

This clonotype was observed a few times. This chain uses TRBV7-9 with TRBJ1-1; 10 bases agree with TRBD1. V was pared by 3 bases and J by 4 bases, with 11 bases of the junction left unmatched. The CDR3 has 17 residues. CDR1 and CDR2 (germline): SEHNR, FQNEAQ (reference sequence). CDR3: CASSFLPGQGTSTEAFF. DNA for the CDR3: TGTGCCAGCAGCTTCTTACCGGGACAGGGGACGAGCACTGAAGCTTTCTTT.

This clonotype was seen many times. J is TRBJ1-1 and V is TRBV7-6; a weak D match, TRBD1 (5 bases). The germline CDR1 and CDR2 sequences are SGHVS and FNYEAQ. The CDR3 contains 14 residues. Trimming shortened V by 6 bases and J by 3 bases, and 14 bases separated the two germline ends. The CDR3 nucleotides read TGTGCCAGCAGACGACAGAAAGCTTACACTGAAGCTTTCTTT. This codes for CASRRQKAYTEAFF.

About this clonotype itself: A read error may explain this, as a much larger clone is one base away. The chain links TRBV27 to TRBJ2-7; TRBD1 aligns across 9 bases. This CDR3 is 14 amino acids long. Germline CDR1 and CDR2: MNHEY and SMNVEV (reference sequence). CDR3 sequence: CASTRGQGAYERYF. The CDR3 DNA is TGTGCCAGCACCCGGGGACAGGGAGCCTACGAGCGGTACTTC.

This clonotype showed up many times. This chain joins TRBV6-5 and TRBJ2-2; 10 bases fit TRBD1. The V gene end was trimmed by 8 bases and the J gene end by 4 bases; junction bases not matched to a gene: 7. The CDR3 totals 15 residues. Germline values: CDR1 MNHEY, CDR2 SVGAGI. CDR3 sequence (DNA): TGTGCCAGCCAGAGACAGGGGGCAGGCACCGGGGAGCTGTTTTTT. Its protein is CASQRQGAGTGELFF.

This clonotype was counted ten times or more. V is TRBV19 and J is TRBJ1-5; perhaps TRBD1 as D (5 bases). The CDR3 loop spans 16 amino acids. V was clipped by 3 bases and J by 6 bases, with 18 bases between them. Germline V gene sequence: CDR1 LNHDA, CDR2 SQIVND (reference sequence). The CDR3 nucleotides are TGTGCCAGTAGTATGTCTAGGAGGCCTGGGGGTCAGCCCCAGCATTTT. Translating gives CASSMSRRPGGQPQHF.

V usage is TRBV20-1 and J usage is TRBJ2-5; 9 nucleotides line up with TRBD2. CDR1 DFQATT and CDR2 SNEGSKA come from the germline V gene (reference sequence). With V trimmed by 3 bases and J by 5 bases, 7 bases remained unmatched. The CDR3 is 14 amino acids. The CDR3 here is CSASGGGAFETQYF. DNA for the CDR3: TGCAGTGCTAGCGGCGGGGGGGCTTTTGAGACCCAGTACTTC.

In this sample, this clonotype turned up many times. The chain recombines TRBV7-8 with TRBJ2-2; a possible D gene is TRBD2 (6 bases). The CDR3 covers 16 residues. The V end was cut by 4 bases, the J end by 5 bases, with 17 bases between. CDR1 and CDR2 from the germline V gene are SGHVS and FQNEAQ. This chain's CDR3 is CASSSHPSEFTGELFF. CDR3 DNA sequence: TGTGCCAGCAGCTCCCACCCTAGCGAATTTACCGGGGAGCTGTTTTTT.

This rearrangement joins TRBV3-1 to TRBJ2-1; 8 bases agree with TRBD1. The V and J ends lost 4 bases and 5 bases, in that order; junction bases with no gene match: 7. CDR1 is LGHDT, CDR2 YNNKEL, per germline (reference sequence). CDR3 length equals 15 residues. CDR3 sequence: CASSPRTGFNNEQFF. CDR3 bases: TGTGCCAGCAGCCCGAGGACAGGGTTCAACAATGAGCAGTTCTTC.

This clonotype was seen at least ten times. The chain has TRBV6-2 or TRBV6-3 and TRBJ2-7; D is possibly TRBD1 (7 bases). Trimming pared 5 bases from V and 4 bases from J, leaving 12 bases between. CDR1 is MNHEY, CDR2 SVGEGT, per germline. The CDR3 totals 13 residues. The CDR3 bases are TGTGCCAGCAGTCGCGGGACAGATTACGAGCAGTACTTC. Translation gives CASSRGTDYEQYF.

Many counts were recorded for this clonotype. This chain connects TRBV5-1 to TRBJ2-1; D may be TRBD1 or TRBD2 (5 bases each). This CDR3 region has 17 residues. In germline, CDR1 is SGHRS, CDR2 YFSETQ. Trimming stripped 0 bases from V and 8 bases from J, with 21 bases between. The chain's CDR3 is CASSLDVRELSGHEQFF. CDR3 nucleotide sequence: TGCGCCAGCAGCTTGGACGTCAGGGAGTTGAGTGGCCATGAGCAGTTCTTC.

This clonotype has a count of ten or more. The chain couples TRBV10-3 to TRBJ2-1; TRBD2 aligns across 11 bases. V lost 9 bases, J lost 8 bases, and 6 bases stayed unmatched. The germline V gene has CDR1 ENHRY and CDR2 SYGVKD. This CDR3 has 13 residues. The CDR3, as DNA: TGTGCCATTCATAGCGGGGGGGCCGATGAGCAGTTCTTC. Its protein product is CAIHSGGADEQFF.

This clonotype has ten or more counts. The genes are TRBV20-1 and TRBJ1-2; D ambiguous. Germline CDR1 is DFQATT and CDR2 is SNEGSKA (reference sequence). Trimming left V 1 base short and J 0 bases short, with 9 bases between. The CDR3 consists of 14 residues. CDR3 sequence reads: CSARVTPANYGYTF. The DNA of the CDR3 is TGCAGTGCTAGAGTCACACCTGCTAACTATGGCTACACCTTC.

The chain employs TRBV6-1 and TRBJ1-2, with D possibly being TRBD1 (5 bases). The germline V gene has CDR1 MNHNS and CDR2 SASEGT. Trimming took 4 bases from V and 4 from J, leaving 7 bases between them. The length of the CDR3 is 12 residues. The DNA for the CDR3 is TGTGCCAGCAGTGGACAGTCCTATGGCTACACCTTC. Translation gives CASSGQSYGYTF.

This clonotype was counted ten times or more. This chain connects TRBV6-1 to TRBJ2-1, with 10 positions matching TRBD1. The germline CDR1 and CDR2 sequences are MNHNS and SASEGT. J was trimmed by 9 bases and V by 5 bases; bases with no gene match: 13. CDR3 length equals 16 residues. The CDR3 DNA is TGTGCCAGCAGTCCACTGGGACAGGGGTTTGTAGGTGAGCAGTTCTTC. Protein product: CASSPLGQGFVGEQFF.

This clonotype was picked up one time. The CDR3 DNA reads as TGTGCCAGCAGTTTTATGTCTGGGGCCAACGTCCTGACTTTC. Residues: CASSFMSGANVLTF. The chain links TRBV28 to TRBJ2-6; D is unresolved. The ends were cut back, 3 bases at V and 1 base at J, with 4 bases in the middle. CDR1 and CDR2 from the germline V gene are MDHEN and SYDVKM. The CDR3 contains 14 residues.

The chain is built from TRBV28 and TRBJ2-1; 8 nucleotides line up with TRBD1. CDR1 is MDHEN, CDR2 SYDVKM, per germline. The CDR3 is 16 amino acids. V was clipped by 1 base and J by 2 bases; unmatched bases: 4. The CDR3 reads CASSLYGQGPYNEQFF. Here the CDR3 DNA reads TGTGCCAGCAGTTTATACGGACAGGGCCCCTACAATGAGCAGTTCTTC.

This clonotype was detected ten times or more. The chain has TRBV12-3 or TRBV12-4 and TRBJ1-1; D may be TRBD1 (6 bases). V lost 4 bases and J lost 4, with 10 bases in between. CDR3 length: 13 residues. The CDR3 loop reads CASSSGQFTEAFF. For the CDR3, the DNA is TGTGCCAGCAGTTCCGGACAGTTCACTGAAGCTTTCTTT.

About this clonotype: A much larger clonotype is one base distant, so this may be a read error. This sequence joins TRBV4-2 and TRBJ2-3, with 8 bases lining up with TRBD2. Trimming removed 3 bases from V and 2 bases from J; junction bases left unmatched: 1. The CDR3 is 14 residues long. Germline values: CDR1 LGHNA, CDR2 YNFKEQ. The CDR3 loop is CASSQGLVTDTQYF. The CDR3 DNA is TGTGCCAGCAGCCAGGGACTAGTCACAGATACGCAGTATTTT.

V gene TRBV3-1 combines with J gene TRBJ1-1, with no clear D. Germline-derived CDR1 and CDR2 are LGHDT and YNNKEL (reference sequence). The V gene lost 3 bases and the J gene lost 0 bases, with 8 bases spanning the gap. The CDR3 is 14 amino acids. CDR3 sequence: CASSQRSVNTEAFF. DNA for the CDR3: TGTGCCAGCAGCCAGCGGTCGGTGAACACTGAAGCTTTCTTT.

This clonotype was seen only a few times. The rearrangement uses TRBV5-1 and TRBJ1-2; D remains unclear. The V end was cut by 1 base, the J end by 0 bases, with 10 bases between. The CDR3 length is 15 residues. CDR1 and CDR2 from the germline V gene are SGHRS and YFSETQ. The chain's CDR3 is CASSLSPRANYGYTF. The CDR3 DNA is TGCGCCAGCAGCTTGAGCCCGAGAGCTAACTATGGCTACACCTTC. Supplemented by reference TRBV5-1 and TRBJ1-2, the full variable domain reads KAGVTQTPRYLIKTRGQQVTLSCSPISGHRSVSWYQQTPGQGLQFLFEYFSETQRNKGNFPGRFSGRQFSNSRSEMNVSTLELGDSALYLCASSLSPRANYGYTFGSGTRLTVV.

This clonotype has more than one count but fewer than ten. The chain recombines TRBV19 with TRBJ2-5, with D hard to call. The germline CDR1 and CDR2 sequences are LNHDA and SQIVND (reference sequence). V dropped 9 bases and J dropped 5 bases, with 10 bases sitting between them. The CDR3 is made up of 11 amino acids. CDR3 sequence reads: CAREPGETQYF. Here the CDR3 DNA reads TGTGCCAGAGAGCCTGGGGAGACCCAGTACTTC. The whole variable domain, remainder taken from reference TRBV19 and TRBJ2-5, is DGGITQSPKYLFRKEGQNVTLSCEQNLNHDAMYWYRQDPGQGLRLIYYSQIVNDFQKGDIAEGYSVSREKKESFPLTVTSAQKNPTAFYLCAREPGETQYFGPGTRLLVL.

In this sample, this clonotype turned up many times. The chain links TRBV3-1 to TRBJ2-1; TRBD2 might be the D (6 bases). V shed 4 bases and J shed 7 bases, with 11 bases lying between them. CDR1 is LGHDT and CDR2 is YNNKEL in the germline V gene (reference sequence). The CDR3 contains 13 residues. This chain's CDR3 is CASSRLDGNEQFF. For the CDR3, the DNA is TGTGCCAGCAGCCGACTAGATGGGAATGAGCAGTTCTTC.